One and the same sample provided the 16 T cell receptor beta chains below, sequenced in a study of T-cell memory formation after mild COVID-19 (dated by TCRdb to about 2021). Receptor amplification or capture employed 5' RACE. Instrument used: Illumina NovaSeq 6000. TCRdb handled the public reads itself, with Q25 trimming in fastp and clone calling in MiXCR, and kept productive beta chains. Rows with one shared CDR3 protein collapse into an entry with the most common genes and DNA. This sample lists roughly 120,000 distinct CDR3 sequences; around a sixth were detected once. The top ten clonotypes cover about 15% of the sample. The sequencing sample was made of PBMCs or a T cell subset sorted from them (not recorded which). The receptors shown here come from an adult woman who had mild COVID-19 (a few samples of this study predate the infection). The sample titles of this study are shuffled in the database, so cell type and time point are left out; the donor was told from shared clones.

This clonotype was seen only a few times. This chain links TRBV9 with TRBJ1-6; 10 nucleotides match TRBD1. Looked up from germline, CDR1 is SGDLS and CDR2 is YYNGEE. V was clipped by 0 bases and J by 7 bases; unmatched bases: 1. The CDR3 is 15 amino acids. The CDR3 protein is CASSVGDRGNSPLHF. The CDR3 nucleotides read TGTGCCAGCAGCGTAGGGGACAGGGGAAATTCACCCCTCCACTTT.

V is TRBV4-1 and J is TRBJ2-3; no firm D call. This CDR3 has 15 residues. V was clipped by 0 bases and J by 4 bases, with 11 bases between them. From germline, CDR1 is MGHRA and CDR2 YSYEKL. In DNA, the CDR3 is TGCGCCAGCAGCCAAGATGATGTGACGGCAGATACGCAGTATTTT. The encoded protein is CASSQDDVTADTQYF.

The V and J genes are TRBV4-1 and TRBJ2-7; the match to TRBD1 covers 10 bases. Germline CDR1 and CDR2: MGHRA and YSYEKL. The CDR3 spans 15 residues. The J segment lost 4 bases and the V segment lost 3 bases, leaving 6 bases of the junction unmatched. The DNA for the CDR3 is TGCGCCAGCAGCCACCGGACAGGGGGAGCGTACGAGCAGTACTTC. Its protein product is CASSHRTGGAYEQYF.

This clonotype has only a few counts. V gene TRBV10-3 combines with J gene TRBJ2-4; 7 bases line up with TRBD1. Germline CDR1 reads ENHRY; CDR2 reads SYGVKD. V lost 0 bases, J lost 10 bases, and 6 bases stayed unmatched. The CDR3 is 14 amino acids. The CDR3 is CAISESGDSVIQYF. CDR3 coding DNA: TGTGCCATCAGTGAGTCAGGGGACAGTGTGATTCAGTACTTC.

J is TRBJ2-4 and V is TRBV15; 7 bases are shared with TRBD2. After removal of 0 bases from V and 6 bases from J, the junction contained 11 bases not matched to a gene. Germline V lookup: CDR1 LNHNV, CDR2 YYDKDF (reference sequence). The length of the CDR3 is 17 residues. The CDR3 nucleotides are TGTGCCACCAGCAGAGATCACCTCACAGCGGGGCTAAACATTCAGTACTTC. This gives the protein CATSRDHLTAGLNIQYF.

This chain links TRBV14 with TRBJ2-3; 12 positions match TRBD2. With 8 bases clipped from V and 2 bases from J, the junction kept 5 bases outside the gene matches. The CDR3 runs to 15 residues. Germline loops: CDR1 SGHDN, CDR2 FVKESK. Written as DNA, the CDR3 is TGTGCCAGCCGAGGACTAGCGGGGCCCACAGATACGCAGTATTTT. It codes for CASRGLAGPTDTQYF.

This clonotype was seen only a few times. The J gene is TRBJ2-1, the V gene TRBV29-1; TRBD2 matches 7 bases. CDR3 size: 13 residues. V dropped 6 bases and J dropped 9; count of bases not matched to a gene: 11. Germline assignment: CDR1 SQVTM and CDR2 ANQGSEA. CDR3 bases: TGCAGCGTGGGACTACCTCTAGTGGGTGAGCAGTTCTTC. The encoded protein is CSVGLPLVGEQFF.

The J gene is TRBJ1-4, the V gene TRBV25-1; no definite D call. In germline, CDR1 is MGHDK, CDR2 SYGVNS. V was trimmed by 3 bases and J by 1 base, leaving 18 bases between them. The CDR3 is 18 residues long. The CDR3 nucleotides read TGTGCCAGCAGTGATGTCGGAAGCGGGCCTGGAACTAATGAAAAACTGTTTTTT. Its translation is CASSDVGSGPGTNEKLFF.

Here the CDR3 reads CATSVTRGDANTGELFF. The CDR3 DNA sequence: TGTGCCACCAGTGTCACGCGAGGGGACGCGAACACCGGGGAGCTGTTTTTT. V is TRBV24-1 and J is TRBJ2-2, with D perhaps assigned TRBD1 or TRBD2 (5 bases each). The V end was cut by 5 bases, the J end by 0 bases, with 15 bases between. Germline-derived CDR1 and CDR2 are KGHDR and SFDVKD. The CDR3 length is 17 residues.

The chain employs TRBV7-2 and TRBJ1-6; TRBD1 is a possible D gene (6 bases). Trimming took 5 bases from V and 2 from J, leaving 10 bases between them. Germline lookup yields CDR1 SGHTA and CDR2 FQGNSA. The CDR3 sequence is 15 residues long. CDR3 DNA: TGTGCCAGCAGCGGACGGGACACCTATAATTCACCCCTCCACTTT. Translation gives CASSGRDTYNSPLHF.

This clonotype was recorded a few times. Written as DNA, the CDR3 is TGCGCCAGCAGCCTATTAGAGACGGGTGAGCAGTTCTTC. Translating it yields CASSLLETGEQFF. This chain joins TRBV5-1 and TRBJ2-1; D not resolved. V lost 4 bases and J 9 bases, leaving 14 bases between the germline ends. Looked up from germline, CDR1 is SGHRS and CDR2 is YFSETQ. CDR3 size: 13 residues.

There are a few counts of this clonotype. The chain combines TRBV12-3 or TRBV12-4 with TRBJ2-5; 9 nucleotides match TRBD1. This CDR3 is 14 amino acids long. Trimming took 2 bases from V and 5 from J; bases not matched to a gene: 3. The CDR3 DNA reads as TGTGCCAGCAGTTTAACAGGGGGCGTCGAGACCCAGTACTTC. Translation: CASSLTGGVETQYF.

The chain uses TRBV7-9 and TRBJ2-5; 10 bases line up with TRBD2. The CDR3 extends over 15 amino acids. Germline trimming cut 5 bases from V and 4 bases from J; bases unmatched to any gene: 7. Germline CDR1 reads SEHNR; CDR2 reads FQNEAQ (reference sequence). In DNA, the CDR3 is TGTGCCAGCAGCATTAACCTAGCGGGGGCAGAGACCCAGTACTTC. Amino acids: CASSINLAGAETQYF.

The chain recombines TRBV30 with TRBJ1-5; possible D gene TRBD1, 6 bases. V lost 2 bases to trimming and J lost 7 bases, with 15 bases between them. The germline V gene has CDR1 GTSNPN and CDR2 SVGIG (reference sequence). The CDR3 runs 14 residues. As DNA, the CDR3 is TGTGCCTGGAGTTCGGACAGCCTAAGACAGCCCCAGCATTTT. It yields the protein CAWSSDSLRQPQHF.

The sample holds a few counts of this clonotype. The gene calls are TRBV5-1 and TRBJ2-1; no clear D gene. The CDR3 is 11 amino acids. Trimming stripped 0 bases from V and 9 bases from J, with 4 bases between. Germline V lookup: CDR1 SGHRS, CDR2 YFSETQ. For the CDR3, the DNA is TGCGCCAGCAGCTTGGACAGTGAGCAGTTCTTC. Its protein is CASSLDSEQFF.

This chain links TRBV6-6 with TRBJ2-2; 7 positions agree with TRBD1. Germline CDR1 reads MNHNY; CDR2 reads SVGAGI (reference sequence). The CDR3 is 15 residues long. J lost 1 base, V lost 2 bases, and 1 base had no gene match. The CDR3 bases are TGTGCCAGCAGTTACGACAGGGAGAACACCGGGGAGCTGTTTTTT. This codes for CASSYDRENTGELFF.